The 26 T cell receptor beta chains below were found in one sample sequenced in a study of T cells after somatic rescue of genetic block (dated by TCRdb to the early 2020s). The library relied on the immunoSEQ multiplex PCR assay. The table was pulled from immuneACCESS by TCRdb, which kept in-frame rearrangements only. Such tables lose some clones; where checked, under half of the loss comes from unresolved V genes, and the rest has no known cause. This sample is represented by more than 65,000 clones; around 90% of them were singletons. Clones ranked in the top ten supply 2.5% to 3% of the sample. Material: peripheral blood mononuclear cells (PBMCs). These receptors all come from a man aged 25 to 45.

The chain has TRBV5-1 and TRBJ2-7; 9 nucleotides match TRBD2. The V gene end was trimmed by 4 bases and the J gene end by 0 bases; junction bases not matched to a gene: 11. CDR1 and CDR2 from the germline V gene are SGHRS and YFSETQ. The CDR3 totals 17 residues. This chain's CDR3 is CASSRGASGKLSYEQYF. Written as DNA, the CDR3 is TGCGCCAGCAGCCGAGGGGCTAGCGGGAAACTCTCCTACGAGCAGTACTTC.

This rearrangement joins TRBV28 to TRBJ2-3; no clear D. Trimming removed 6 bases at V and 0 bases at J, with 7 bases between. Germline V lookup: CDR1 MDHEN, CDR2 SYDVKM. The length of the CDR3 is 13 residues. CDR3 amino acids: CASSLPSTDTQYF. In DNA form, the CDR3 reads TGTGCCAGCAGCCTTCCTAGCACAGATACGCAGTATTTT.

The CDR3 loop reads CASSLGNPGSGKETQYF. The CDR3 coding sequence is TGTGCCAGCAGCTTAGGTAATCCGGGATCAGGGAAGGAGACCCAGTACTTC. The J gene is TRBJ2-5, the V gene TRBV7-2; the D gene could be TRBD1 or TRBD2 (5 bases each). CDR3 size: 17 residues. Germline assignment: CDR1 SGHTA and CDR2 FQGNSA. V was pared by 1 base and J by 5 bases, with 20 bases between.

The rearrangement joins TRBV11-2 to TRBJ1-1; D perhaps matches TRBD1 (5 bases). From germline, CDR1 is SGHAT and CDR2 FQNNGV. The CDR3 covers 14 residues. The V gene lost 2 bases and the J gene lost 5 bases, with 12 bases spanning the gap. In DNA form, the CDR3 reads TGTGCCAGCAGCTTACCCGGGGGGGGGACTGAAGCTTTCTTT. This translates into CASSLPGGGTEAFF.

This sequence joins TRBV18 and TRBJ1-5; 10 bases agree with TRBD1. The CDR3 spans 17 residues. The germline CDR1 and CDR2 sequences are KGHSH and LQKENI. Trimming at V came to 6 bases and at J to 2 bases, leaving 10 bases not matched to a gene. This chain's CDR3 is CASSPGQGIGGNQPQHF. The DNA of the CDR3 is TGTGCCAGCTCCCCGGGACAGGGGATCGGGGGCAATCAGCCCCAGCATTTT. Variable domain in full (rest from reference TRBV18 and TRBJ1-5): NAGVMQNPRHLVRRRGQEARLRCSPMKGHSHVYWYRQLPEEGLKFMVYLQKENIIDESGMPKERFSAEFPKEGPSILRIQQVVRGDSAAYFCASSPGQGIGGNQPQHFGDGTRLSIL.

The genes are TRBV11-2 and TRBJ2-7, with D tentatively TRBD1 (6 bases). The CDR3 has 14 amino acids. Germline V lookup: CDR1 SGHAT, CDR2 FQNNGV. V gave up 3 bases and J gave up 2 bases, with 11 bases separating them. CDR3 protein: CASSLETGTYEQYF. In DNA form, the CDR3 reads TGTGCCAGCAGCTTGGAAACAGGGACCTACGAGCAGTACTTC. Full variable domain (outside the CDR3, taken from reference TRBV11-2 and TRBJ2-7): EAGVAQSPRYKIIEKRQSVAFWCNPISGHATLYWYQQILGQGPKLLIQFQNNGVVDDSQLPKDRFSAERLKGVDSTLKIQPAKLEDSAVYLCASSLETGTYEQYFGPGTRLTVT.

V and J are TRBV7-6 and TRBJ1-2, with 7 nucleotides matching TRBD1. The CDR3 contains 17 residues. Trimming took 5 bases from V and 1 from J; bases not matched to a gene: 13. The germline CDR1 and CDR2 sequences are SGHVS and FNYEAQ. The CDR3 DNA sequence: TGTGCCAGCAGCCCAACCCGGGGACAGCGAGTTAACTATGGCTACACCTTC. Translating it yields CASSPTRGQRVNYGYTF.

J is TRBJ2-2 and V is TRBV28; D is undetermined. This CDR3 has 14 amino acids. The germline gives CDR1 MDHEN, CDR2 SYDVKM. V was shortened by 5 bases and J by 7 bases, with 14 bases between the two germline ends. The CDR3, as DNA: TGTGCCAGCAGTGCGACCTATTTGGGCGGGGAGCTGTTTTTT. This translates into CASSATYLGGELFF.

This clone is a singleton in its sample. The chain carries TRBV29-1 and TRBJ1-5; D may be TRBD1 (5 bases). Per the germline V gene, CDR1 is SQVTM and CDR2 is ANQGSEA. Trimming pared 6 bases from V and 1 base from J, leaving 16 bases between. CDR3 length: 15 amino acids. CDR3 sequence reads: CSVVAGQGSNQPQHF. For the CDR3, the DNA is TGCAGCGTGGTGGCCGGGCAGGGAAGCAATCAGCCCCAGCATTTT. Full variable domain (rest looked up from reference TRBV29-1 and TRBJ1-5): SAVISQKPSRDICQRGTSLTIQCQVDSQVTMMFWYRQQPGQSLTLIATANQGSEATYESGFVIDKFPISRPNLTFSTLTVSNMSPEDSSIYLCSVVAGQGSNQPQHFGDGTRLSIL.

This clone has more than one count but fewer than ten. The V and J genes are TRBV7-2 and TRBJ1-1; no clear D. Trimming removed 2 bases from V and 1 base from J, with 11 bases in between. This CDR3 has 15 amino acids. Germline V gene lookup returns CDR1 SGHTA and CDR2 FQGNSA. CDR3 DNA sequence: TGTGCCAGCAGCTTATTCTTAGGCCAGAACACTGAAGCTTTCTTT. It is translated as CASSLFLGQNTEAFF.

V gene TRBV21-1 combines with J gene TRBJ2-1; whether TRBD2, the table's D call, matches the DNA was not checked. TRBV21-1 is designated a pseudogene. CDR3 length: 16 amino acids. The CDR3 DNA sequence: TGTGCCAGCAGCGAAAGGAAGGAGTGCTCCTACAATGAGCAGTTCTTC. Translated: CASSERKECSYNEQFF.

The rearrangement links TRBV5-1 to TRBJ2-7; D is possibly TRBD1 or TRBD2 (5 bases each). The V end lost 1 base, the J end lost 5 bases, and 16 bases lay between the germline ends. This CDR3 comprises 15 residues. From germline, CDR1 is SGHRS and CDR2 YFSETQ. The CDR3 region has the DNA TGCGCCAGCAGCTTGCCAGGGTCAGGGAGAGACGAGCAGTACTTC. This gives the protein CASSLPGSGRDEQYF.

The chain recombines TRBV4-3 with TRBJ2-1; 9 nucleotides line up with TRBD2. The V gene end was trimmed by 6 bases and the J gene end by 4 bases; junction bases not matched to a gene: 13. The CDR3 has 17 amino acids. Germline V lookup: CDR1 LGHNA, CDR2 YSLEER. CDR3 in amino acids: CASSRRNAGGIYNEQFF. The CDR3 DNA reads as TGCGCCAGCAGTCGAAGAAACGCGGGAGGGATATACAATGAGCAGTTCTTC.

This clone appeared once. The chain is built from TRBV9 and TRBJ2-1, with TRBD2 identical over 7 bases. The J segment lost 9 bases and the V segment lost 3 bases, leaving 6 bases of the junction unmatched. This CDR3 has 13 amino acids. Germline values: CDR1 SGDLS, CDR2 YYNGEE. The CDR3 loop is CASSGGAGVEQFF. CDR3 coding DNA: TGTGCCAGCAGCGGAGGGGCGGGGGTTGAGCAGTTCTTC.

About this clone itself: This same CDR3 is encoded by further DNA sequences in the sample. V and J are TRBV5-6 and TRBJ2-3; D gene uncertain. Trimming took off 0 bases at V and 0 bases at J, with 5 bases between the two ends. The CDR3 sequence is 14 residues long. Germline V gene sequence: CDR1 SGHDT, CDR2 YYEEEE. The CDR3 bases are TGTGCCAGCAGCTTGGGAACTAGCACAGATACGCAGTATTTT. Its translation: CASSLGTSTDTQYF.

The genes are TRBV5-5 and TRBJ2-7; 12 nucleotides line up with TRBD2. The CDR3 is made up of 15 amino acids. The V segment lost 4 bases and the J segment 0 bases; nucleotides outside the gene matches: 2. CDR1 and CDR2 (germline): SGHKS, YYEKEE (reference sequence). The CDR3 DNA follows: TGTGCCAGCAGCGCGGGACTAGCGGGCTCCTACGAGCAGTACTTC. Translation gives CASSAGLAGSYEQYF. The whole variable domain, filled in from reference TRBV5-5 and TRBJ2-7, reads DAGVTQSPTHLIKTRGQQVTLRCSPISGHKSVSWYQQVLGQGPQFIFQYYEKEERGRGNFPDRFSARQFPNYSSELNVNALLLGDSALYLCASSAGLAGSYEQYFGPGTRLTVT.

The V and J genes are TRBV18 and TRBJ2-7; D possibly uses TRBD1 or TRBD2 (5 bases each). Germline V gene lookup returns CDR1 KGHSH and CDR2 LQKENI. With 4 bases removed from V and 5 bases from J, the gap between germline ends came to 18 bases. The CDR3 runs to 15 residues. The CDR3 is CASSQTPGQANEQYF. CDR3 coding DNA: TGTGCCAGCTCACAAACACCGGGGCAAGCAAACGAGCAGTACTTC.

The chain uses TRBV30 and TRBJ2-2; TRBD2 might be the D (6 bases). This CDR3 spans 13 amino acids. The V gene lost 0 bases and the J gene lost 7 bases, with 9 bases spanning the gap. Germline V CDR1 and CDR2: GTSNPN, SVGIG (reference sequence). The CDR3: CAWSVRGGGELFF. The CDR3 bases are TGTGCCTGGAGTGTACGGGGAGGCGGGGAGCTGTTTTTT. Drawing the rest from reference TRBV30 and TRBJ2-2, the complete variable domain is SQTIHQWPATLVQPVGSPLSLECTVEGTSNPNLYWYRQAAGRGLQLLFYSVGIGQISSEVPQNLSASRPQDRQFILSSKKLLLSDSGFYLCAWSVRGGGELFFGEGSRLTVL.

The chain couples TRBV6-6 to TRBJ1-3; TRBD1 might be the D (5 bases). CDR3 length equals 12 residues. V dropped 5 bases and J dropped 4 bases, with 6 bases sitting between them. Germline-derived CDR1 and CDR2 are MNHNY and SVGAGI (reference sequence). The CDR3 DNA is TGTGCCAGCAGTCGGGGGGGAAACACCATATATTTT. Amino acids: CASSRGGNTIYF.

This clone turned up a few times. This chain links TRBV5-1 with TRBJ1-1; D may be TRBD1 (5 bases). V was trimmed by 4 bases and J by 5 bases, leaving 15 bases between them. Germline lookup yields CDR1 SGHRS and CDR2 YFSETQ. The CDR3 covers 14 residues. The DNA for the CDR3 is TGCGCCAGCAGCATGTCGGGGCTTCAGACTGAAGCTTTCTTT. It translates to CASSMSGLQTEAFF. The complete variable domain, with remaining parts taken from reference TRBV5-1 and TRBJ1-1, reads KAGVTQTPRYLIKTRGQQVTLSCSPISGHRSVSWYQQTPGQGLQFLFEYFSETQRNKGNFPGRFSGRQFSNSRSEMNVSTLELGDSALYLCASSMSGLQTEAFFGQGTRLTVV.

This clone was seen once. The V gene is TRBV5-4, the J gene TRBJ2-3; 15 positions agree with TRBD2. The junction had 2 bases not matched to a gene; V was cut back by 3 bases and J by 3 bases. The CDR3 extends over 16 amino acids. Germline lookup yields CDR1 SGHNT and CDR2 YYREEE (reference sequence). The CDR3 spells CASSWGLAGGTDTQYF. CDR3 DNA sequence: TGTGCCAGCAGCTGGGGACTAGCGGGGGGTACAGATACGCAGTATTTT.

J is TRBJ1-5 and V is TRBV28, with no clear D. This CDR3 has 13 amino acids. Germline V gives CDR1 MDHEN, CDR2 SYDVKM. With 3 bases removed from V and 6 bases from J, the gap between germline ends came to 9 bases. The CDR3 sequence: CASSLHISQPQHF. CDR3 bases: TGTGCCAGCAGTTTGCACATCTCTCAGCCCCAGCATTTT. Together with reference TRBV28 and TRBJ1-5, the CDR3 gives the full variable domain: DVKVTQSSRYLVKRTGEKVFLECVQDMDHENMFWYRQDPGLGLRLIYFSYDVKMKEKGDIPEGYSVSREKKERFSLILESASTNQTSMYLCASSLHISQPQHFGDGTRLSIL.

This clone has just one count. The rearrangement uses TRBV7-9 and TRBJ1-5; tentatively, D is TRBD1 (5 bases). The CDR3 consists of 16 residues. Germline V lookup: CDR1 SEHNR, CDR2 FQNEAQ (reference sequence). The ends were cut back, 5 bases at V and 7 bases at J, with 21 bases in the middle. DNA for the CDR3: TGTGCCAGCAGCAATAGCGGGTGGGGGGGTTGGCAGCCCCAGCATTTT. Protein sequence: CASSNSGWGGWQPQHF.

The CDR3 sequence: CASSERAGRHEQYF. The CDR3 DNA reads TGTGCCAGCAGTGAACGAGCGGGTCGGCACGAGCAGTACTTC. This chain joins TRBV2 and TRBJ2-7; a weak D match, TRBD2 (6 bases). The ends were cut back, 2 bases at V and 5 bases at J, with 13 bases in the middle. Per the germline V gene, CDR1 is SNHLY and CDR2 is FYNNEI. The CDR3 is made up of 14 amino acids.

This chain joins TRBV4-2 and TRBJ2-1; TRBD2 matches 7 bases. Germline-derived CDR1 and CDR2 are LGHNA and YNFKEQ. The CDR3 has 17 amino acids. V lost 0 bases, J lost 0 bases, and 5 bases stayed unmatched. CDR3 bases: TGTGCCAGCAGCCAAGAGGCTAGCGGTAGCTCCTACAATGAGCAGTTCTTC. As protein: CASSQEASGSSYNEQFF.

The rearrangement joins TRBV5-8 to TRBJ1-5, with a tentative D call TRBD1 (5 bases). The CDR3 totals 14 residues. The germline V and J ends were trimmed by 3 bases and 6 bases, with 13 bases remaining between them. Germline V gene sequence: CDR1 SGHTS, CDR2 YDEGEE. The chain's CDR3 is CASSYRGRFQPQHF. CDR3 coding DNA: TGTGCCAGCAGCTACCGGGGCCGGTTTCAGCCCCAGCATTTT.